The source of this T cell receptor beta chain is a study of shared clonotypes between healthy human individuals. V was pared by 5 bases and J by 9 bases, with 20 bases between. Germline-derived CDR1 and CDR2 are SGHTA and FQGNSA. There are 15 residues in the CDR3. Each subset's genomic DNA was split evenly across several immunoSEQ plates. Data came from immunoSEQ multiplex PCR; TCRdb stores just in-frame clones and leaves some out. The table records a few million clones, approximately 94% of them present only once. Donors were Caucasian adults residing in Nashville, Tennessee, USA. This clone has only one observation.

This sequence originates from a man aged 18 to 29 in good health. The rearrangement uses TRBV7-2 and TRBJ2-1, with D possibly being TRBD1 or TRBD2 (5 bases each). Sequenced sample: naive CD4+ T cells sorted from blood. Noted subset: CD45RA+ positively selected. DNA for the CDR3: TGTGCCAGCAGCCCGACGGGGCCCCTTGGAAGTGAGCAGTTCTTC. Its translation is CASSPTGPLGSEQFF.